One and the same sample provided the 7 T cell receptor beta chains below, sequenced in a study of blood T cell repertoires in COVID-19. TCRdb keeps only in-frame clones here, not all; method: immunoSEQ multiplex PCR. The table has about 140,000 clones, around 88% seen once. The sequencing sample was made of peripheral blood. The receptors were sampled from a woman aged 60-75 years with acute or convalescent COVID-19.

This clone was detected only once. The chain uses TRBV4-3 and TRBJ1-2; 8 bases are shared with TRBD1. The germline gives CDR1 LGHNA, CDR2 YSLEER. The CDR3 consists of 17 residues. V lost 1 base and J lost 8; bases outside the gene matches: 15. This chain's CDR3 is CASSQAPDRVGGEGYTF. CDR3 nucleotides: TGCGCCAGCAGCCAAGCCCCGGACAGGGTGGGAGGAGAGGGCTACACCTTC.

The chain employs TRBV7-9 and TRBJ2-3, with TRBD1 matching 9 bases. Germline CDR1 reads SEHNR; CDR2 reads FQNEAQ (reference sequence). Unmatched junction bases numbered 17, after V lost 5 bases and J lost 11 bases. CDR3 length equals 16 residues. The CDR3 protein is CASSPPGQGALGRQYF. For the CDR3, the DNA is TGTGCCAGCAGCCCTCCGGGACAGGGTGCCTTGGGCAGGCAGTATTTT.

V and J are TRBV4-1 and TRBJ2-1, with D possibly TRBD2 on 5 matching bases. V was cut by 3 bases and J by 7 bases, with 16 bases left in between. This CDR3 is built from 15 residues. CDR1 is MGHRA, CDR2 YSYEKL, per germline. The CDR3 sequence is CASSHVGRAYNEQFF. The CDR3 nucleotides read TGCGCCAGCAGCCACGTAGGGCGGGCTTATAATGAGCAGTTCTTC.

The V gene is TRBV6-1, the J gene TRBJ1-6; 7 nucleotides match TRBD1. The CDR3 sequence is 13 residues long. The V and J ends lost 6 bases and 10 bases, in that order; junction bases with no gene match: 6. CDR1 and CDR2 (germline): MNHNS, SASEGT. This chain's CDR3 is CASRTQGLSPLHF. CDR3 sequence (DNA): TGTGCCAGCAGAACACAGGGGCTCTCACCCCTCCACTTT.

This clone has a single count. The rearrangement uses TRBV5-4 and TRBJ1-2, with 8 nucleotides matching TRBD1. Germline V gives CDR1 SGHNT, CDR2 YYREEE (reference sequence). There are 14 residues in the CDR3. V trimming: 4 bases; J trimming: 4 bases; junction bases outside the gene matches: 6. The chain's CDR3 is CASSPDRASYGYTF. CDR3 coding DNA: TGTGCCAGCAGCCCGGACAGGGCCAGCTATGGCTACACCTTC.

The gene calls are TRBV28 and TRBJ1-2; 9 nucleotides align to TRBD1. The CDR3 covers 14 residues. V lost 3 bases and J lost 7; bases outside the gene matches: 6. Germline V gene lookup returns CDR1 MDHEN and CDR2 SYDVKM. CDR3 sequence reads: CASSFSRQGVGYTF. The CDR3 region has the DNA TGTGCCAGCAGTTTCTCCCGACAGGGGGTTGGCTACACCTTC.

The chain couples TRBV10-3 to TRBJ1-6; tentatively, D is TRBD1 (6 bases). The CDR3 loop spans 13 amino acids. Trimming left V 8 bases short and J 5 bases short, with 10 bases between. Germline CDR1 ENHRY, CDR2 SYGVKD. CDR3 DNA sequence: TGTGCCATCGGCACAGGGAATAATTCACCCCTCCACTTT. Translated, it gives CAIGTGNNSPLHF.